The 20 T cell receptor beta chains presented below share a single source sample, sequenced in a study of blood T cell repertoires in COVID-19. Assay used: immunoSEQ multiplex PCR; TCRdb lists only in-frame clones, some missing. The sample lists some 250,000 clones; approximately 89% were seen once. Sequenced sample: PBMCs or T cells enriched from blood (not recorded which). The receptors shown here come from a woman aged 30 to 39 with acute COVID-19.

V is TRBV27 and J is TRBJ1-2, with a tentative D call TRBD1 (5 bases). Germline V CDR1 and CDR2: MNHEY, SMNVEV (reference sequence). V was pared by 4 bases and J by 4 bases, with 13 bases between. CDR3 length: 14 residues. The CDR3 protein is CASSSLGGGYGYTF. CDR3 bases: TGTGCCAGCAGTTCCCTTGGGGGGGGCTATGGCTACACCTTC.

The rearrangement uses TRBV5-5 and TRBJ2-5; the D gene is possibly TRBD1 (6 bases). Germline V gene sequence: CDR1 SGHKS, CDR2 YYEKEE (reference sequence). Deletions cut 4 bases from V and 1 base from J, with 11 bases between. The CDR3 extends over 14 amino acids. CDR3 sequence: CASSLTGVQETQYF. The CDR3 DNA reads as TGTGCCAGCAGCCTGACAGGCGTCCAAGAGACCCAGTACTTC.

This clone was observed once. The V call is TRBV14, the J call TRBJ2-1; D is possibly TRBD1 (5 bases). CDR1 is SGHDN and CDR2 is FVKESK in the germline V gene. The CDR3 consists of 19 residues. V gave up 1 base and J gave up 0 bases, with 19 bases separating them. CDR3 residues: CASSQGPPQVLSSYNEQFF. The CDR3 DNA reads TGTGCCAGCAGCCAAGGGCCCCCACAGGTTTTAAGCTCCTACAATGAGCAGTTCTTC.

This clone appeared once. The rearrangement links TRBV9 to TRBJ1-6; no clear D. V was clipped by 8 bases and J by 0 bases, with 12 bases between them. The germline V gene has CDR1 SGDLS and CDR2 YYNGEE. The CDR3 runs to 15 residues. The CDR3 DNA is TGTGCCAGTTCCGAGCACGACTCCTATAATTCACCCCTCCACTTT. It translates to CASSEHDSYNSPLHF.

This chain links TRBV4-1 with TRBJ2-1; 11 bases agree with TRBD2. The CDR3 covers 18 residues. The V and J ends lost 3 bases and 7 bases, in that order; junction bases with no gene match: 14. The germline V gene encodes CDR1 MGHRA and CDR2 YSYEKL. The DNA for the CDR3 is TGCGCCAGCAGCCAGGAGTCCCTACTAGCGGGGGAGGGAAATGAGCAGTTCTTC. It is translated as CASSQESLLAGEGNEQFF.

The chain employs TRBV2 and TRBJ2-3; perhaps TRBD2 as D (5 bases). This CDR3 has 14 amino acids. The V gene's germline CDR1 is SNHLY and CDR2 FYNNEI. V lost 6 bases and J lost 3, with 13 bases in between. CDR3: CASSRVGATDTQYF. The CDR3 bases are TGTGCCAGCAGCCGGGTGGGAGCGACAGATACGCAGTATTTT.

The gene calls are TRBV5-6 and TRBJ2-7; a possible D gene is TRBD2 (5 bases). CDR3 length: 14 residues. Germline loops: CDR1 SGHDT, CDR2 YYEEEE. Trimming removed 4 bases at V and 2 bases at J, with 13 bases between. CDR3 bases: TGTGCCAGCAGCCTCCGGGAAACTCCCTACGAGCAGTACTTC. Its protein product is CASSLRETPYEQYF.

The chain has TRBV6-2 or TRBV6-3 and TRBJ1-5; 9 nucleotides align to TRBD1. Germline-derived CDR1 and CDR2 are MNHEY and SVGEGT. V was pared by 5 bases and J by 3 bases, with 5 bases of the junction left unmatched. The CDR3 covers 15 residues. The CDR3: CASSPTGGHNQPQHF. The DNA for the CDR3 is TGTGCCAGCAGTCCCACAGGGGGCCACAATCAGCCCCAGCATTTT.

This clone was seen a single time. The CDR3, as DNA: TGTGCCAGCACCTGGACAGGGCGGGCTAATTCACCCCTCCACTTT. It codes for CASTWTGRANSPLHF. The V and J genes are TRBV7-8 and TRBJ1-6, with TRBD1 matching 8 bases. The trim removed 7 bases at V and 6 bases at J, leaving 8 bases unmatched. Per the germline V gene, CDR1 is SGHVS and CDR2 is FQNEAQ. The CDR3 contains 15 residues.

The V and J genes are TRBV7-8 and TRBJ1-6; 7 nucleotides line up with TRBD1. Germline assignment: CDR1 SGHVS and CDR2 FQNEAQ. The CDR3 loop spans 15 amino acids. Unmatched junction bases numbered 6, after V lost 2 bases and J lost 8 bases. The DNA for the CDR3 is TGTGCCAGCAGCTTATACCGCCAGGGGGATTCACCCCTCCACTTT. It translates to CASSLYRQGDSPLHF.

The rearrangement links TRBV6-4 to TRBJ1-5, with 7 bases matching TRBD1. V was pared by 6 bases and J by 0 bases, with 5 bases of the junction left unmatched. Per germline, CDR1 MRHNA and CDR2 SNTAGT. The CDR3 runs 15 residues. As DNA, the CDR3 is TGTGCCAGCAGGGAACAGGGGTATAGCAATCAGCCCCAGCATTTT. This encodes CASREQGYSNQPQHF.

The V and J genes are TRBV4-2 and TRBJ1-2; no firm D call. Germline CDR1 and CDR2: LGHNA and YNFKEQ. V lost 0 bases, J lost 0 bases, and 14 bases lay in between. The CDR3 contains 17 residues. CDR3 in DNA: TGTGCCAGCAGCCAAGATCGGGGAGGGCCCCCTAACTATGGCTACACCTTC. It specifies CASSQDRGGPPNYGYTF.

This chain links TRBV6-6 with TRBJ1-4; 9 nucleotides match TRBD1. Trimming cost V 2 bases and J 6 bases; bases outside gene matches: 7. The length of the CDR3 is 16 residues. Germline values: CDR1 MNHNY, CDR2 SVGAGI (reference sequence). CDR3 coding DNA: TGTGCCAGCAGTTACCCAACAGGGGGCGAGGATGAAAAACTGTTTTTT. Amino acids: CASSYPTGGEDEKLFF.

V gene TRBV28 combines with J gene TRBJ1-1, with D perhaps matching TRBD1 (6 bases). The V end was cut by 10 bases, the J end by 2 bases, with 14 bases between. The V gene's germline CDR1 is MDHEN and CDR2 SYDVKM. CDR3 size: 13 residues. The CDR3 DNA is TGTGCCAACCGAGGGGACATAAACACTGAAGCTTTCTTT. It translates to CANRGDINTEAFF.

The chain has TRBV9 and TRBJ1-6; D unresolved. Germline V gene lookup returns CDR1 SGDLS and CDR2 YYNGEE. V lost 0 bases and J lost 1, with 11 bases in between. The CDR3 consists of 17 residues. The CDR3 nucleotides are TGTGCCAGCAGCGTAGAGGTGGCGGGGTCCTATAATTCACCCCTCCACTTT. It yields the protein CASSVEVAGSYNSPLHF.

This chain connects TRBV7-8 to TRBJ1-1; 9 bases agree with TRBD1. Germline lookup yields CDR1 SGHVS and CDR2 FQNEAQ. This CDR3 has 14 residues. Trimming at V came to 4 bases and at J to 6 bases, leaving 6 bases not matched to a gene. Here the CDR3 DNA reads TGTGCCAGCAGCTCGACAGGGACAGGGCCTGAAGCTTTCTTT. Its translation: CASSSTGTGPEAFF. The full variable domain, completed using reference TRBV7-8 and TRBJ1-1, is GAGVSQSPRYKVAKRGQDVALRCDPISGHVSLFWYQQALGQGPEFLTYFQNEAQLDKSGLPSDRFFAERPEGSVSTLKIQRTQQEDSAVYLCASSSTGTGPEAFFGQGTRLTVV.

The chain joins TRBV11-2 to TRBJ2-7; no firm D call. The CDR3 length is 15 residues. CDR1 SGHAT and CDR2 FQNNGV come from the germline V gene. V lost 6 bases and J lost 0, with 15 bases in between. The CDR3 DNA is TGTGCCAGCAGTCCAATGCCGGTAAGCTCCTACGAGCAGTACTTC. Translation: CASSPMPVSSYEQYF.

The chain recombines TRBV4-3 with TRBJ2-7; D call uncertain. CDR3 length: 15 residues. CDR1 and CDR2 from the germline V gene are LGHNA and YSLEER. Trimming removed 0 bases at V and 2 bases at J, with 11 bases between. CDR3 loop: CASSQEYSSAYEQYF. In DNA, the CDR3 is TGCGCCAGCAGCCAAGAGTATAGCAGCGCCTACGAGCAGTACTTC.

The V call is TRBV6-5, the J call TRBJ1-5; tentative D call: TRBD1 (5 bases). The germline V gene encodes CDR1 MNHEY and CDR2 SVGAGI. The CDR3 has 14 amino acids. Trimming cost V 5 bases and J 6 bases, with 14 bases left between them. CDR3: CASSPRVRAQPQHF. The CDR3 nucleotides are TGTGCCAGCAGTCCACGGGTCAGGGCTCAGCCCCAGCATTTT.

The chain employs TRBV12-5 and TRBJ2-7, with 12 nucleotides matching TRBD1. With 3 bases clipped from V and 3 bases from J, the junction kept 3 bases outside the gene matches. CDR3 length: 15 residues. Germline CDR1 reads LGHNT; CDR2 reads FRNRAP. CDR3 loop: CASGFGTGGYYEQYF. Here the CDR3 DNA reads TGTGCTAGTGGTTTTGGGACAGGGGGCTACTACGAGCAGTACTTC.